This T cell receptor (beta chain) was profiled in a study of T cell changes during pregnancy in multiple sclerosis (dated by TCRdb to between 2018 and 2021). A note on the overall study: The study examined how the T cell repertoire changed over the course of pregnancy in women with multiple sclerosis.

This clone was recorded once. Its antigen is still unknown. Base qualities are not at hand, and no much larger clone is one base apart. The library relied on the immunoSEQ multiplex PCR assay. TCRdb re-hosts the immuneACCESS table, in-frame sequences only. Its copies lack some clones; in the studies checked, an unresolved V gene accounts for under half of them, and the cause for the rest is not known. Present in this sample are about 38,000 clones, about 92% of which were seen just once. The ten largest clones represent 6.5% to 9.5% of the sample. V and J lose 5 bases and 3 bases, and a span of 10 bases separates them. CDR1 is given as LNHNV and CDR2 as YYDKDF, both from the germline V gene (reference sequence). The CDR3 numbers 13 residues from cysteine through phenylalanine. The retained sequence is limited to the CDR3, 39 bases, with the frame set at the first base.

Recombination connected TRBV15 to TRBJ1-1; no D gene is confidently identified. This specimen consisted of CD8+ T cells from peripheral blood mononuclear cells, obtained in the third trimester of pregnancy. The clonotype originates from a female donor with multiple sclerosis, enrolled in a pregnancy study. The CDR3 reads as follows: CATSGRRDTEAFF. The nucleotide sequence is TGTGCCACCAGCGGAAGGAGGGACACTGAAGCTTTCTTT. Outside the CDR3, residues come from the reference TRBV15 and TRBJ1-1 proteins, so the full variable domain is: DAMVIQNPRYQVTQFGKPVTLSCSQTLNHNVMYWYQQKSSQAPKLLFHYYDKDFNNEADTPDNFQSRRPNTSFCFLDIRSPGLGDTAMYLCATSGRRDTEAFFGQGTRLTVV.